The 13 T cell receptor beta chains below were found in one sample sequenced in a study of CD8 T cells in Susac syndrome. The RNA, roughly 0.5 to 1 ug, was put through reverse transcription using random hexamers. TCRdb reprocessed the immunoSEQ multiplex PCR reads via MiXCR and lists one record per CDR3 protein. Of about 110,000 distinct CDR3 sequences detected, around 94% appear once; the ten largest clones hold 0.41%. The sequenced sample was CD8+ T cells from PBMCs. The receptors here all came from a human donor with Susac syndrome.

The rearrangement joins TRBV12-3 or TRBV12-4 to TRBJ2-6; D is uncertain. V lost 11 bases, J lost 2 bases, and 22 bases lay in between. The CDR3 is 17 residues long. CDR3 nucleotide sequence: TGTGCCGCCCGGGTAGGCAGGTCTGAGGCTGGGGCCAACGTCCTGACTTTC. Protein: CAARVGRSEAGANVLTF.

The chain joins TRBV6-2 or TRBV6-3 to TRBJ2-7, with a weak D call TRBD2 (5 bases). The germline V gene has CDR1 MNHEY and CDR2 SVGEGT. The CDR3 has 13 residues. Trimming removed 4 bases at V and 2 bases at J, with 9 bases between. The CDR3 here is CASSSPGTYEQYF. In nucleotides, the CDR3 is TGTGCCAGCAGTTCACCGGGGACCTACGAGCAGTACTTC.

In DNA form, the CDR3 reads TGTGCCACCACCGTGGACAGGGGTATCTACGAGCAGTACTTC. It encodes CATTVDRGIYEQYF. This chain connects TRBV24-1 to TRBJ2-7, with TRBD1 matching 9 bases. The CDR3 is made up of 14 amino acids. Germline CDR1 and CDR2: KGHDR and SFDVKD. V shed 8 bases, J shed 3 bases, and the junction held 7 bases outside the gene matches.

The V call is TRBV20-1, the J call TRBJ1-2; 10 nucleotides line up with TRBD1. The length of the CDR3 is 14 residues. In germline, CDR1 is DFQATT, CDR2 SNEGSKA (reference sequence). The V gene end was trimmed by 4 bases and the J gene end by 3 bases; junction bases not matched to a gene: 5. Here the CDR3 DNA reads TGCAGTGCTACCCGACAGGGGGCGGACTATGGCTACACCTTC. Its protein is CSATRQGADYGYTF.

The CDR3 nucleotides are TGTGCCAGCAGCTTCATCGGGAGTCCGCAGTATTTT. Encoded protein: CASSFIGSPQYF. V gene TRBV7-9 combines with J gene TRBJ2-3; D is perhaps TRBD2 (6 bases). This CDR3 has 12 amino acids. V was cut by 3 bases and J by 10 bases, with 11 bases left in between. Germline V gene lookup returns CDR1 SEHNR and CDR2 FQNEAQ (reference sequence).

The DNA for the CDR3 is TGCGCCAGCAGCCTTACCCGGGTCGGATATCAGCCCCAGCATTTT. This codes for CASSLTRVGYQPQHF. This rearrangement joins TRBV4-3 to TRBJ1-5; the D is unclear. This CDR3 is built from 15 residues. V lost 4 bases, J lost 5 bases, and 15 bases lay in between. CDR1 is LGHNA and CDR2 is YSLEER in the germline V gene.

This clonotype was recorded once. The chain links TRBV20-1 to TRBJ2-4; D not resolved. The CDR3 is 16 residues long. V was trimmed by 0 bases and J by 3 bases, leaving 15 bases between them. CDR1 and CDR2 (germline): DFQATT, SNEGSKA (reference sequence). The CDR3 coding sequence is TGCAGTGCTAGAGATCTGGTGTCACGAGGCAAAAACATTCAGTACTTC. This translates into CSARDLVSRGKNIQYF.

The V and J genes are TRBV12-3 or TRBV12-4 and TRBJ1-5; D is perhaps TRBD1 (5 bases). Between the trimmed V and J ends, which lost 6 bases and 2 bases, there was a span of 11 bases. The CDR3 extends over 14 amino acids. The DNA of the CDR3 is TGTGCCAGCAGCCCAGGGTTTCGCAATCAGCCCCAGCATTTT. Amino acid sequence: CASSPGFRNQPQHF.

CDR3 sequence (DNA): TGTGCCAGCAGTTCCACGCTCGGGGAGCAGTTCTTC. This codes for CASSSTLGEQFF. The rearrangement links TRBV6-5 to TRBJ2-1, with D unresolved. Between the trimmed V and J ends, which lost 4 bases and 10 bases, there was a span of 11 bases. Germline V CDR1 and CDR2: MNHEY, SVGAGI. CDR3 length equals 12 residues.

This sequence joins TRBV10-3 and TRBJ2-3; the D gene is possibly TRBD2 (5 bases). The CDR3 runs 11 residues. Trimming pared 11 bases from V and 5 bases from J, leaving 11 bases between. Germline values: CDR1 ENHRY, CDR2 SYGVKD. CDR3 sequence: CAARRGDTQYF. The CDR3 DNA follows: TGTGCCGCCCGCCGGGGAGATACGCAGTATTTT.

J is TRBJ1-1 and V is TRBV5-8; 7 bases line up with TRBD1. There are 13 residues in the CDR3. Germline trimming cut 5 bases from V and 4 bases from J; bases unmatched to any gene: 5. CDR1 is SGHTS and CDR2 is YDEGEE in the germline V gene. Here the CDR3 reads CASSTGAGTEAFF. In DNA form, the CDR3 reads TGTGCCAGCAGTACAGGGGCGGGCACTGAAGCTTTCTTT. Full variable domain (outside the CDR3, taken from reference TRBV5-8 and TRBJ1-1): EAGVTQSPTHLIKTRGQQATLRCSPISGHTSVYWYQQALGLGLQFLLWYDEGEERNRGNFPPRFSGRQFPNYSSELNVNALELEDSALYLCASSTGAGTEAFFGQGTRLTVV.

J is TRBJ1-3 and V is TRBV2, with 8 bases fitting TRBD1. The CDR3 is made up of 14 amino acids. The germline CDR1 and CDR2 sequences are SNHLY and FYNNEI. V gave up 9 bases and J gave up 0 bases; unmatched junction bases: 4. The CDR3 protein is CARSTGDSGNTIYF. In DNA form, the CDR3 reads TGTGCCAGGTCGACAGGGGACTCTGGAAACACCATATATTTT.

This clonotype was seen a few times. For the CDR3, the DNA is TGTGCCAGCACGGCCCGACTTCCCTCACCCCTCCACTTT. Amino acid sequence: CASTARLPSPLHF. The V gene is TRBV6-1, the J gene TRBJ1-6; D is uncertain. The CDR3 is 13 residues long. Trimming took off 7 bases at V and 10 bases at J, with 14 bases between the two ends. The germline gives CDR1 MNHNS, CDR2 SASEGT.